These 14 T cell receptor beta chains share one sample of origin, sequenced in a study of shared clonotypes between healthy human individuals. Sequencing was performed with immunoSEQ multiplex PCR; in TCRdb, only in-frame clones are kept and a portion is missing. The table lists about 2,100,000 clones, approximately 94% of them singletons, with more than 1.5% in the top ten. Naive CD8 cells comprised CD45RO-negative, CCR7-positively selected cells, excluding terminally differentiated effector memory CD45RA+ cells. Specimen: naive CD8+ T cells from PBMCs. Receptors originate from a man aged 18 to 35 in good health. Some clones in this sample may be carry-over from other donors' samples.

The V gene is TRBV4-3, the J gene TRBJ2-1; tentatively, D is TRBD1 (5 bases). Germline V gives CDR1 LGHNA, CDR2 YSLEER. The CDR3 is 16 residues long. V lost 0 bases, J lost 7 bases, and 16 bases lay in between. The chain's CDR3 is CASSQDTRDRWNEQFF. The DNA of the CDR3 is TGCGCCAGCAGCCAAGATACCAGGGATCGTTGGAATGAGCAGTTCTTC.

This chain uses TRBV6-1 with TRBJ1-2, with 11 bases identical to TRBD1. J lost 8 bases, V lost 3 bases, and 11 bases had no gene match. CDR3 size: 16 residues. Germline V gene sequence: CDR1 MNHNS, CDR2 SASEGT. The CDR3 is CASSEDYRDRGNGYTF. The CDR3 DNA sequence: TGTGCCAGCAGTGAGGATTACAGGGACAGGGGGAACGGCTACACCTTC.

This chain connects TRBV28 to TRBJ1-1; no clear D gene. Germline loops: CDR1 MDHEN, CDR2 SYDVKM. CDR3 size: 13 residues. Deletions cut 3 bases from V and 6 bases from J, with 11 bases between. CDR3 sequence: CASSFGFGAEAFF. The CDR3 DNA is TGTGCCAGCAGTTTCGGGTTCGGGGCTGAAGCTTTCTTT. The entire variable domain, with the rest obtained from reference TRBV28 and TRBJ1-1, is as follows: DVKVTQSSRYLVKRTGEKVFLECVQDMDHENMFWYRQDPGLGLRLIYFSYDVKMKEKGDIPEGYSVSREKKERFSLILESASTNQTSMYLCASSFGFGAEAFFGQGTRLTVV.

About this clone itself: The junction shows a germline mismatch at one end, possibly a read error. V gene TRBV15 combines with J gene TRBJ2-7; 8 bases fit TRBD1. The CDR3 has 14 residues. Germline CDR1 reads LNHNV; CDR2 reads YYDKDF (reference sequence). This CDR3 reads CATSGDRGTYEQYF. CDR3 nucleotides: TGTGCCACCAGCGGAGACAGGGGTACCTACGAGCAGTACTTC. The full variable domain, completed using reference TRBV15 and TRBJ2-7, is DAMVIQNPRYQVTQFGKPVTLSCSQTLNHNVMYWYQQKSSQAPKLLFHYYDKDFNNEADTPDNFQSRRPNTSFCFLDIRSPGLGDTAMYLCATSGDRGTYEQYFGPGTRLTVT.

The gene calls are TRBV27 and TRBJ1-1; perhaps TRBD1 as D (5 bases). Trimming removed 7 bases at V and 5 bases at J, with 20 bases between. The CDR3 runs to 15 residues. CDR1 and CDR2 from the germline V gene are MNHEY and SMNVEV (reference sequence). This CDR3 is CASKQVQGPWTEAFF. CDR3 sequence (DNA): TGTGCCAGCAAGCAAGTGCAGGGACCGTGGACTGAAGCTTTCTTT.

V and J are TRBV7-2 and TRBJ2-5; 13 nucleotides align to TRBD2. This CDR3 is 17 amino acids long. CDR1 SGHTA and CDR2 FQGNSA come from the germline V gene. Trimming cost V 1 base and J 4 bases; bases outside gene matches: 6. CDR3 nucleotide sequence: TGTGCCAGCAGCTTAGGACTAGCGGGAGGAGGTGGAGAGACCCAGTACTTC. This codes for CASSLGLAGGGGETQYF.

The V call is TRBV9, the J call TRBJ2-7; 7 bases line up with TRBD2. The CDR3 runs to 15 residues. The germline gives CDR1 SGDLS, CDR2 YYNGEE. V lost 0 bases to trimming and J lost 5 bases; unmatched junction nucleotides: 8. The CDR3 spells CASSVAGGRADEQYF. In DNA, the CDR3 is TGTGCCAGCAGCGTAGCCGGCGGGAGAGCCGACGAGCAGTACTTC.

The chain carries TRBV19 and TRBJ2-1, with a tentative D call TRBD2 (6 bases). Deletions cut 7 bases from V and 12 bases from J, with 16 bases between. Germline values: CDR1 LNHDA, CDR2 SQIVND (reference sequence). The CDR3 has 12 residues. The CDR3 reads CASTDGVGGQFF. The CDR3 DNA follows: TGTGCCAGTACCGATGGAGTGGGGGGGCAGTTCTTC.

V and J are TRBV15 and TRBJ1-6, with a possible D match to TRBD1 (5 bases). The V and J ends lost 3 bases and 7 bases respectively, with 13 bases between them. There are 15 residues in the CDR3. CDR1 is LNHNV and CDR2 is YYDKDF in the germline V gene (reference sequence). CDR3 in amino acids: CATSRRGLPNSPLHF. In DNA form, the CDR3 reads TGTGCCACCAGCAGGAGGGGCCTCCCAAATTCACCCCTCCACTTT.

Here the CDR3 reads CSVEVIYTGTGSYEQYF. CDR3 coding DNA: TGCAGCGTTGAAGTTATTTATACGGGGACAGGCTCCTACGAGCAGTACTTC. The chain employs TRBV29-1 and TRBJ2-7; TRBD1 agrees at 8 bases. The CDR3 totals 17 residues. The V segment lost 1 base and the J segment 0 bases; nucleotides outside the gene matches: 11. Per the germline V gene, CDR1 is SQVTM and CDR2 is ANQGSEA.

V is TRBV10-3 and J is TRBJ2-2, with 10 bases identical to TRBD2. The CDR3 length is 15 residues. Per germline, CDR1 ENHRY and CDR2 SYGVKD. The V segment lost 3 bases and the J segment 7 bases; nucleotides outside the gene matches: 5. CDR3 sequence: CAISEPRTSGGELFF. The CDR3 DNA follows: TGTGCCATCAGTGAACCAAGGACTAGCGGCGGGGAGCTGTTTTTT.

V gene TRBV29-1 combines with J gene TRBJ1-1; D is possibly TRBD1 (6 bases). Germline lookup yields CDR1 SQVTM and CDR2 ANQGSEA. The CDR3 length is 12 residues. Trimming took off 7 bases at V and 8 bases at J, with 17 bases between the two ends. In nucleotides, the CDR3 is TGCAGCGCTTTACAGGGATCAGCCGAAGCTTTCTTT. Amino acids: CSALQGSAEAFF.

The chain has TRBV19 and TRBJ1-5; 8 bases match TRBD1. Germline assignment: CDR1 LNHDA and CDR2 SQIVND (reference sequence). V lost 0 bases, J lost 6 bases, and 4 bases stayed unmatched. This CDR3 spans 15 amino acids. This CDR3 is CASSIERTGTQPQHF. The CDR3 DNA reads TGTGCCAGTAGTATAGAACGGACAGGGACTCAGCCCCAGCATTTT.

This clone was counted once. The V and J genes are TRBV13 and TRBJ2-7; no clear D. Trimming removed 6 bases from V and 7 bases from J, with 13 bases in between. Germline-derived CDR1 and CDR2 are PRHDT and FYEKMQ (reference sequence). The CDR3 spans 12 residues. The CDR3 reads CASSKDDLEQYF. The CDR3 nucleotides read TGTGCCAGCAGTAAGGACGACCTAGAGCAGTACTTC.